Reported below is one TCR beta chain. Its antigen is not yet known. The record has no base qualities; no much larger clone is one base away. Reading the germline V gene (reference sequence) gives CDR1 LGHDT and CDR2 YNNKEL. Reading from cysteine to phenylalanine, the CDR3 counts 12 amino acids. Of all the DNA, just the CDR3 is kept, 36 bases in frame from base 1. A distance of 5 bases separates the germline ends of V and J, which lose 4 bases and 5 bases respectively. The immunoSEQ Assay, a bias-controlled multiplex PCR, was used to amplify TCRbeta CDR3 regions from genomic DNA. The authors' analysis ran thus. Within the assay, amplification of reference gene primers was used to estimate how many nucleated cells each sample contained. To quantify the absolute abundance of each unique TCRbeta CDR3 rearrangement, sequence reads were collapsed and filtered. For each sample, productive Simpson clonality was calculated as the square root of Simpson's diversity index across productive rearrangements. The immuneACCESS repertoire file appears here via TCRdb, limited to in-frame rearrangements. These files lack a portion of the clones; in checked studies, under half of the deficit traces to unresolved V genes, and the cause of the others is not known. The DNA was the basis for D and trimming; V, J and clone size are from that table. In all, the sample holds 170,000 or so clones, and roughly nine tenths of those were seen once. The top ten clones comprise 1.9% of the sample.

Another Seattle source contributed samples from volunteer blood donors who had recovered from COVID-19. Whole blood was collected in K2EDTA tubes by collaborating institutions according to the institutions' own protocols. For TCRbeta analysis, collaborators shipped samples as frozen whole blood, isolated PBMCs, or DNA extracted from either of those sample types. These data are taken from a study of blood T cell repertoires in COVID-19 (dated by TCRdb to 2018 to 2020). A note on the overall study: Samples from collaborators originated in the United States, Italy and Spain and spanned both the acute and convalescent phases of COVID-19. Nearly every sample came with metadata listing a de-identified subject ID, COVID-19 status, age in years and sex. A freely available public database, intended as a resource for researchers studying the immune response to SARS-CoV-2, is where the repertoires were released. The dataset comprised deeply sampled blood TCRbeta repertoires from subjects exposed to, actively infected with, or recovered from COVID-19. HLA class I and class II types, where available, came from metadata supplied by the sample provider rather than from assay-based typing. Samples were obtained from the ongoing ImmuneRACE study (first 160 participants) and from over 1,000 subjects provided by 6 global collaborators. The material from the prospective study consisted of cDNA or gDNA derived from T cells, B-cell-depleted T cells, or PBMCs.

The investigation overall reported the following: The quantity of clinical and demographic metadata differed by source and by participant and was supplied without curation.

This sequence was found in a man aged 18 to 30 who had recovered from COVID-19. Sequenced material: peripheral blood. The rearranged segments are TRBV3-1 (or the pseudogene TRBV3-2) and TRBJ2-2; a confident D gene designation cannot be given. Here is the DNA: TGTGCCAGCAGCCTGACAACCGGGGAGCTGTTTTTT. Its protein reads: CASSLTTGELFF.